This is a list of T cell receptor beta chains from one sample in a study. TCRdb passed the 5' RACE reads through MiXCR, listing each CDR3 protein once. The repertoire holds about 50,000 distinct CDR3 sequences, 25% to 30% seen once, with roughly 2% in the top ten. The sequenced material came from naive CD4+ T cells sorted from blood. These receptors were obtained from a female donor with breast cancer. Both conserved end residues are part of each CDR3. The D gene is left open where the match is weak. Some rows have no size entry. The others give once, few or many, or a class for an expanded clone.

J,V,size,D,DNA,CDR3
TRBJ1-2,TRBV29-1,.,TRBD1,TGCAGCGTCGACAGGGTAGGGGATGGAAATTCGTGGGGCTACACCTTC,CSVDRVGDGNSWGYTF
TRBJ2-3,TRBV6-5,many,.,TGTGCCAGCAGTTCCCCGACGGTGGATACGCAGTATTTT,CASSSPTVDTQYF
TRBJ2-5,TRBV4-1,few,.,TGCGCCAGCAGCCAAGAGACTAGAGGGGCGACCCAGTACTTC,CASSQETRGATQYF
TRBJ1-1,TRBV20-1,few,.,TGCAGTGCTAGAGACATTAGGGAGGGGTGGAACACTGAAGCTTTCTTT,CSARDIREGWNTEAFF
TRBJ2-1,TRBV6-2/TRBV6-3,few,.,TGTGCCAGCAGTTACTCTGGCTCCCAGAATGAGCAGTTCTTC,CASSYSGSQNEQFF
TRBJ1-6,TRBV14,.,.,TGTGCCAGCAGCCAAGGGGGGATTTTGAATCTCAATTCACCCCTCCACTTT,CASSQGGILNLNSPLHF
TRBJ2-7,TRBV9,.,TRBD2,TGTGCCAGCAGCGTAGATAGCGGGGCCTACGAGCAGTACTTC,CASSVDSGAYEQYF
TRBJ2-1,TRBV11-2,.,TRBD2,TGTGCCGGCAGCCGAGTGGGACTAGCGGGTCCTGAGCAGTTCTTC,CAGSRVGLAGPEQFF
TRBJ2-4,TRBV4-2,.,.,TGTGCCAGCAGCCAAGGCGGGGGCGAAACCAAAAACATTCAGTACTTC,CASSQGGGETKNIQYF
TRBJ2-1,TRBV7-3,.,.,TGTGCCAGCAGCTTATCCCATGGTGCGTACAATGAGCAGTTCTTC,CASSLSHGAYNEQFF
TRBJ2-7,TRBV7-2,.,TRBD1,TGTGCCAGCAGCACGACGACAGGGCGCTCCTACGAGCAGTACTTC,CASSTTTGRSYEQYF
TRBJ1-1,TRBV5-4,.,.,TGTGCCGGCAGCTCTACAGGGTTTCGGAACACTGAAGCTTTCTTT,CAGSSTGFRNTEAFF
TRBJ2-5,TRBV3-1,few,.,TGTGCCGGCAGCCAAGAACACCGACAAGAGACCCAGTACTTC,CAGSQEHRQETQYF
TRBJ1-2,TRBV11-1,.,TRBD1,TGTGCCAGCAGCTCAAACCGGGACAGGGGCTATGGCTACACCTTC,CASSSNRDRGYGYTF
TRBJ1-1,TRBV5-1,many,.,TGCGCCAGCAGCTTGGATGGAATGAACACTGAAGCTTTCTTT,CASSLDGMNTEAFF
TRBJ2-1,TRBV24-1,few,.,TGTGCCACCTCGGACCTACCTGGGGGCAATGAGCAGTTCTTC,CATSDLPGGNEQFF
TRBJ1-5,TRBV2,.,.,TGTGCCAGCAGTGAAGGGACGTCTAGCAATCAGCCCCAGCATTTT,CASSEGTSSNQPQHF
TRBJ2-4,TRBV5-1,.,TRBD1,TGCGCCAGCAGGTTGGTCGGGACAGGGGACATTCAGTACTTC,CASRLVGTGDIQYF
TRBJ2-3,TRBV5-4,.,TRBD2,TGTGCCAGCAGCCATAGCGGGAGCACAGATACGCAGTATTTT,CASSHSGSTDTQYF
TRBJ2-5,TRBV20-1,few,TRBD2,TGCAGTGCTAGACCCCTGACTAGCGGGGATGAAGAGGCCCAGTACTTC,CSARPLTSGDEEAQYF
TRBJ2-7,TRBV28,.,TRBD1,TGTGCCAGCAGTTCACCTTCAGGGGGCAAGTACGAGCAGTACTTC,CASSSPSGGKYEQYF
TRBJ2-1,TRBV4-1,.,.,TGCGCCAGCAGCCCCCCCGGGACAACTTACAATGAGCAGTTCTTC,CASSPPGTTYNEQFF
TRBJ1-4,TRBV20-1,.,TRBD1,TGCAGTGCTCCGGGACAGGTTAATGAAAAACTGTTTTTT,CSAPGQVNEKLFF
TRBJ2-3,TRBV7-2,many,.,TGTGCCAGCAGCTCCCAGCTGGGCTTCACAGATACGCAGTATTTT,CASSSQLGFTDTQYF
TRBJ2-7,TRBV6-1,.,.,TGTGCCAGCAGTGTAGAGTATCTAACCTACGAGCAGTACTTC,CASSVEYLTYEQYF
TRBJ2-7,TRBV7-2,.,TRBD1,TGTGCCAGCAGCCTACAGGGGTCGAGTTTCGAGCAGTACTTC,CASSLQGSSFEQYF
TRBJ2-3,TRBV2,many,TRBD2,TGTGCCAGCAACCCTAGGACTAGCGGGGGGGCCGGTACGCAGTATTTT,CASNPRTSGGAGTQYF
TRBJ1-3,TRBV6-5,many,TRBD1,TGTGCCAGCACTCGGACAGGGGGCGAAAACACCATATATTTT,CASTRTGGENTIYF
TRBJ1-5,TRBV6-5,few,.,TGTGCCAGCACCCCCGGCGGGGGGGGGCAGCCCCAGCATTTT,CASTPGGGGQPQHF
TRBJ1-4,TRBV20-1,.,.,TGCAGTGCCGAAGGAAGGGTGAAAGAGCTGTTTTTT,CSAEGRVKELFF
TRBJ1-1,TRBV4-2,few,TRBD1,TGTGCCAGCAGCCAAGTTTTGGACAGGGACATTGAAGCTTTCTTT,CASSQVLDRDIEAFF
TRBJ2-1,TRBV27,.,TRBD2,TGTGCCAGCTGTAATAGCGGGAGGTTCCCCAATGAGCAGTTCTTC,CASCNSGRFPNEQFF
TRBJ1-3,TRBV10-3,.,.,TGTGCCATCAGTGAGGTATCTGGAAACACCATATATTTT,CAISEVSGNTIYF
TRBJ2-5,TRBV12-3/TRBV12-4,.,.,TGTGCCAGCAGTGGGGGGACAGGACTAGCCCAGTACTTC,CASSGGTGLAQYF
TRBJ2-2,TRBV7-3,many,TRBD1,TGTGCCAGCAGCTTAACGGCGACAGGGGGCGCAGGGACCGGGGAGCTGTTTTTT,CASSLTATGGAGTGELFF